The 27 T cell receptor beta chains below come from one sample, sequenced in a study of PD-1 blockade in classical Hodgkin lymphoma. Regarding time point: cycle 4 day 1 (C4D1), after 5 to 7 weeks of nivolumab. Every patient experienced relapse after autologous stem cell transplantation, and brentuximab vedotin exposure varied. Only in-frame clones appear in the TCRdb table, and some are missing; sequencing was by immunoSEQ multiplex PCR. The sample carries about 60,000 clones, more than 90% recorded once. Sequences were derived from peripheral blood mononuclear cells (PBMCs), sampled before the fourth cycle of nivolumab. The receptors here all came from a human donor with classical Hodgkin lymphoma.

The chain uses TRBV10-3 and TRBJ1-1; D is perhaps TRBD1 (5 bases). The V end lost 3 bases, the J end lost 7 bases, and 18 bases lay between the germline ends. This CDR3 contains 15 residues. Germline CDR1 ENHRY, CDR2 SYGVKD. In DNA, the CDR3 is TGTGCCATCAGTGACGGGTCCCGGGGACGGAATGAAGCTTTCTTT. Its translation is CAISDGSRGRNEAFF.

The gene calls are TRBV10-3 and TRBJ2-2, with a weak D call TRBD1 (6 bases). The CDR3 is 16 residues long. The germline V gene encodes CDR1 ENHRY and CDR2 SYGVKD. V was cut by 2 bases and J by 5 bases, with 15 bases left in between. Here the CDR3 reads CAISEPHYRDTGELFF. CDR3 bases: TGTGCCATCAGTGAGCCGCACTACAGGGATACCGGGGAGCTGTTTTTT.

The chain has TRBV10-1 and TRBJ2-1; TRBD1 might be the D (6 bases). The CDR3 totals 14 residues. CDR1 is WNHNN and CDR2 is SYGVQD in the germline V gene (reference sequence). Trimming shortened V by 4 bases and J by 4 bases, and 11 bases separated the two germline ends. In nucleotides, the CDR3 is TGCGCCAGCAGTGGGGACAATCGGTACAATGAGCAGTTCTTC. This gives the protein CASSGDNRYNEQFF.

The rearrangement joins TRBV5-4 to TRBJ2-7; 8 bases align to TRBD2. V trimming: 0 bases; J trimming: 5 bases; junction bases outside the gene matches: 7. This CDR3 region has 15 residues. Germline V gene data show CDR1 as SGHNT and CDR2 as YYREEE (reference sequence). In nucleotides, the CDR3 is TGTGCCAGCAGCTTGGGAGCGGGGGTAGTGAACGAGCAGTACTTC. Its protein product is CASSLGAGVVNEQYF.

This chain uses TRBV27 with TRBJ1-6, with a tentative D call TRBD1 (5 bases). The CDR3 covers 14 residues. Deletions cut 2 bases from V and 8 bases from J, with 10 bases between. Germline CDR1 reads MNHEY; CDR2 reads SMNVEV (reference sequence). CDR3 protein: CASSLIGEYSPLHF. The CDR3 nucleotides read TGTGCCAGCAGTTTAATAGGGGAATATTCACCCCTCCACTTT.

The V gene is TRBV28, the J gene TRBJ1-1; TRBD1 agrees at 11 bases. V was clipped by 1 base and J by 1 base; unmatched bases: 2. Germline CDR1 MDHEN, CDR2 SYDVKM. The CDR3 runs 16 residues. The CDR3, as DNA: TGTGCCAGCAGTTTATCGGGACAGGGGGGGAACACTGAAGCTTTCTTT. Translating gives CASSLSGQGGNTEAFF.

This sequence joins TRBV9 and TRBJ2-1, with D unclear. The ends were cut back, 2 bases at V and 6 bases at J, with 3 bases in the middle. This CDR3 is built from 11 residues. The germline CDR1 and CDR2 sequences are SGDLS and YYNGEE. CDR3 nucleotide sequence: TGTGCCAGCAGCGTTTCCAATGAGCAGTTCTTC. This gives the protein CASSVSNEQFF.

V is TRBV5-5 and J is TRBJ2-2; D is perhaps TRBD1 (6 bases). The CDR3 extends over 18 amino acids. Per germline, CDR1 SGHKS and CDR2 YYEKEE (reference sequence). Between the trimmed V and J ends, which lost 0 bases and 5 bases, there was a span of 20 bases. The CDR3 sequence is CASSLGGADSRRTGELFF. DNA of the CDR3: TGTGCCAGCAGCTTGGGTGGGGCGGACAGTCGGAGGACCGGGGAGCTGTTTTTT. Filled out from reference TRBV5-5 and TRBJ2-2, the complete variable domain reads DAGVTQSPTHLIKTRGQQVTLRCSPISGHKSVSWYQQVLGQGPQFIFQYYEKEERGRGNFPDRFSARQFPNYSSELNVNALLLGDSALYLCASSLGGADSRRTGELFFGEGSRLTVL.

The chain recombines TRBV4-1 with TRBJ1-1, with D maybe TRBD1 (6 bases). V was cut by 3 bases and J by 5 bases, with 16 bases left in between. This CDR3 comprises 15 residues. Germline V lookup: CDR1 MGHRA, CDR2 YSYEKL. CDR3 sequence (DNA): TGCGCCAGCAGCCACAGGGGAGAGGGTGGAACTGAAGCTTTCTTT. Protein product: CASSHRGEGGTEAFF.

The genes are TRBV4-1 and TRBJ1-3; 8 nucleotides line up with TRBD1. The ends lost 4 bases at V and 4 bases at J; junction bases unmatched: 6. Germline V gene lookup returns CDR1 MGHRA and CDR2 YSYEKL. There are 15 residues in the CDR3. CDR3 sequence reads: CASSRPGGSGNTIYF. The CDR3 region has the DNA TGCGCCAGCAGCCGTCCAGGGGGCTCAGGAAACACCATATATTTT.

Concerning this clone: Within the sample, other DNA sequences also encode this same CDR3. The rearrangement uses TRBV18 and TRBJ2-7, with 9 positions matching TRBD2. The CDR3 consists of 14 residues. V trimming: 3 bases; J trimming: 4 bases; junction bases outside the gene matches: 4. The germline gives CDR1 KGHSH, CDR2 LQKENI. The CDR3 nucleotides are TGTGCCAGCTCACCGGCGGGAGGGCCTTACGAGCAGTACTTC. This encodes CASSPAGGPYEQYF.

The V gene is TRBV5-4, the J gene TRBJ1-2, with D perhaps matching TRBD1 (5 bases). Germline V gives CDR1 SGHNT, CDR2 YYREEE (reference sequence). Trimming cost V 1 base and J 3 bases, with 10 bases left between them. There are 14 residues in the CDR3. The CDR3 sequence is CASSLTGDHYGYTF. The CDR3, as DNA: TGTGCCAGCAGCTTGACAGGAGACCACTATGGCTACACCTTC.

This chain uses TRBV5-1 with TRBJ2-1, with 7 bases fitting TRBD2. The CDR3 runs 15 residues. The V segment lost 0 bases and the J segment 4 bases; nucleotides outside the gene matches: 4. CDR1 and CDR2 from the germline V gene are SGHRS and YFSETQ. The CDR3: CASSLAVSGYNEQFF. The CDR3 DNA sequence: TGCGCCAGCAGCTTGGCCGTTAGCGGGTACAATGAGCAGTTCTTC.

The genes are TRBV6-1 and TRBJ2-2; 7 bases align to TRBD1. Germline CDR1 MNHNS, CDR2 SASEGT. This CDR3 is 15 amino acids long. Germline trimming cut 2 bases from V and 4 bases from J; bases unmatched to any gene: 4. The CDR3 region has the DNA TGTGCCAGCAGTGAACAGGGACAGTTCACCGGGGAGCTGTTTTTT. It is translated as CASSEQGQFTGELFF.

The CDR3 sequence is CSVIRDNSYEQYF. The DNA of the CDR3 is TGCAGCGTTATCCGGGACAACTCCTACGAGCAGTACTTC. V is TRBV29-1 and J is TRBJ2-7; possibly TRBD1 for D (6 bases). There are 13 residues in the CDR3. V lost 5 bases, J lost 0 bases, and 11 bases lay in between. Germline V CDR1 and CDR2: SQVTM, ANQGSEA.

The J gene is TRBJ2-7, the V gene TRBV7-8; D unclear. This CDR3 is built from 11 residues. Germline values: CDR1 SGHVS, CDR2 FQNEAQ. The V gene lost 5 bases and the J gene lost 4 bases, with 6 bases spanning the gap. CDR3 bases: TGTGCCAGCAGCCCACAATACGAGCAGTACTTC. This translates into CASSPQYEQYF.

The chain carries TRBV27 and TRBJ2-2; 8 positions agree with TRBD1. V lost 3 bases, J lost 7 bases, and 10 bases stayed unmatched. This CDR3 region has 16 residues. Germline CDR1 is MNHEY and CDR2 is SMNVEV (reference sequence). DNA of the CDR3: TGTGCCAGCAGTTTGTTTGGGCAGGGGGCGGGCGGGGAGCTGTTTTTT. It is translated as CASSLFGQGAGGELFF.

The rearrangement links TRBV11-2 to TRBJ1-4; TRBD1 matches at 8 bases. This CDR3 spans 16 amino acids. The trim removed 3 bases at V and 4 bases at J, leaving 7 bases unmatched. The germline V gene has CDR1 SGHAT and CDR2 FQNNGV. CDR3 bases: TGTGCCAGCAGCTTCCAGGGGGCCGGGGGTAATGAAAAACTGTTTTTT. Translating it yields CASSFQGAGGNEKLFF.

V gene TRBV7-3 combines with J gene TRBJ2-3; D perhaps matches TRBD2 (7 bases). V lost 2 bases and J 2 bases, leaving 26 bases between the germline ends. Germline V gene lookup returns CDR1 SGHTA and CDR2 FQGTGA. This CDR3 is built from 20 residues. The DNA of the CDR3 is TGTGCCAGCAGCTTACGGGGGGACACCGGTTCTTATAGGAACACAGATACGCAGTATTTT. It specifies CASSLRGDTGSYRNTDTQYF.

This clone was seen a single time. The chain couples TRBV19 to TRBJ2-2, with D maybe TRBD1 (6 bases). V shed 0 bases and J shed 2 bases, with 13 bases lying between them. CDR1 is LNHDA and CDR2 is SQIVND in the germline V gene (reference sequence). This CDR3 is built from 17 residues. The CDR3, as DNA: TGTGCCAGTAGTATAGATCTGAGGGGACATAACACCGGGGAGCTGTTTTTT. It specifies CASSIDLRGHNTGELFF.

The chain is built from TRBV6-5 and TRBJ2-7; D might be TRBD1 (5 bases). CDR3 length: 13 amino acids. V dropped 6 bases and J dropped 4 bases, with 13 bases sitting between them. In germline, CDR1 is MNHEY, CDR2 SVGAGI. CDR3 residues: CASRGQGRYEQYF. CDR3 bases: TGTGCCAGCAGGGGCCAGGGTCGGTACGAGCAGTACTTC.

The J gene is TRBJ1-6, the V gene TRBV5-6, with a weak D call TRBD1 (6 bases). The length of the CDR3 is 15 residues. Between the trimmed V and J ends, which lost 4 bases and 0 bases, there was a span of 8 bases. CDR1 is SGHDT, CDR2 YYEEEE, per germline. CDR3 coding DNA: TGTGCCAGCAGCCCGGACAGCTCCTATAATTCACCCCTCCACTTT. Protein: CASSPDSSYNSPLHF.

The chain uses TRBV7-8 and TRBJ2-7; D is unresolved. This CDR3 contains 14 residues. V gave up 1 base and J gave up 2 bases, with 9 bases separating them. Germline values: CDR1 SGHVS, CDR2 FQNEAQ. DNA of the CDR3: TGTGCCAGCAGCTTAGGAGGCATGGCCTACGAGCAGTACTTC. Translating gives CASSLGGMAYEQYF.

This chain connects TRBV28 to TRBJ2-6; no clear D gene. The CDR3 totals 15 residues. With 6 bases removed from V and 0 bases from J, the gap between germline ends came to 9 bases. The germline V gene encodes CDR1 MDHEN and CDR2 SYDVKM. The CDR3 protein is CASSTPGSGANVLTF. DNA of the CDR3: TGTGCCAGCAGCACCCCGGGCTCTGGGGCCAACGTCCTGACTTTC.

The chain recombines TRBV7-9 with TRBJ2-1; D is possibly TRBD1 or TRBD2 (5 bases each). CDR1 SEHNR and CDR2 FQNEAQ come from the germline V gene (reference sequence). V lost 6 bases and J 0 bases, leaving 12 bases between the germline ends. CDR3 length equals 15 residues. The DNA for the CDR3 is TGTGCCAGCAGTATAGGGGACCTCTCCTACAATGAGCAGTTCTTC. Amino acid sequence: CASSIGDLSYNEQFF. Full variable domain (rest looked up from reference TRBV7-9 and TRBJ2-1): DTGVSQNPRHKITKRGQNVTFRCDPISEHNRLYWYRQTLGQGPEFLTYFQNEAQLEKSRLLSDRFSAERPKGSFSTLEIQRTEQGDSAMYLCASSIGDLSYNEQFFGPGTRLTVL.

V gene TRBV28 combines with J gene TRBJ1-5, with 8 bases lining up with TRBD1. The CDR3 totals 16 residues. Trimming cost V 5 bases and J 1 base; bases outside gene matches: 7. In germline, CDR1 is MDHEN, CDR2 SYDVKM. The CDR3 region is CASSLGTGHSNQPQHF. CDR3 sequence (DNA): TGTGCCAGCAGTCTAGGGACAGGCCACAGCAATCAGCCCCAGCATTTT.

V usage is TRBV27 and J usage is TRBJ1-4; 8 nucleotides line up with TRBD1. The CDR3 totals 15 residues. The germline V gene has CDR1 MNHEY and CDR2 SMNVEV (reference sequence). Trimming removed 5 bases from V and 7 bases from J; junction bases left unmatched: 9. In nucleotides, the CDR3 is TGTGCCAGCAGTAGACGGACAGGGTCGGCTGAAAAACTGTTTTTT. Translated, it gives CASSRRTGSAEKLFF. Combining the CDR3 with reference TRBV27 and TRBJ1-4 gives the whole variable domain EAQVTQNPRYLITVTGKKLTVTCSQNMNHEYMSWYRQDPGLGLRQIYYSMNVEVTDKGDVPEGYKVSRKEKRNFPLILESPSPNQTSLYFCASSRRTGSAEKLFFGSGTQLSVL.